The 20 T cell receptor beta chains listed next were all sequenced from one sample in a study of T cell changes during pregnancy in multiple sclerosis. Sequencing used immunoSEQ multiplex PCR; TCRdb keeps in-frame clones, though not all of them. The top ten clones hold 0.8% to 1% of a sample with 80,000 or so clones, 90% to 95% of them seen once. This material consisted of peripheral blood, taken in the second trimester of pregnancy. The origin of the receptors is a female donor in good health, enrolled as a control in a pregnancy study.

V and J are TRBV5-5 and TRBJ1-2; no reliable D call. The CDR3 runs 14 residues. The germline CDR1 and CDR2 sequences are SGHKS and YYEKEE (reference sequence). V lost 3 bases, J lost 4 bases, and 13 bases lay in between. The CDR3 loop is CASSSPRGIYGYTF. The CDR3 DNA reads as TGTGCCAGCAGCTCGCCGAGAGGGATCTATGGCTACACCTTC.

The chain employs TRBV7-8 and TRBJ1-2; possible D gene TRBD1, 5 bases. The V end was cut by 5 bases, the J end by 8 bases, with 15 bases between. The CDR3 has 13 residues. Germline values: CDR1 SGHVS, CDR2 FQNEAQ. CDR3 in DNA: TGTGCCAGCAGCCAGAGAACAGGAAGCGGCTACACCTTC. It yields the protein CASSQRTGSGYTF.

This clone was detected only a few times. The rearrangement uses TRBV5-1 and TRBJ2-1; 9 positions agree with TRBD2. The CDR3 is 15 amino acids. CDR1 and CDR2 from the germline V gene are SGHRS and YFSETQ. V dropped 0 bases and J dropped 5; count of bases not matched to a gene: 3. This CDR3 is CASSLGSSGDNEQFF. The DNA for the CDR3 is TGCGCCAGCAGCTTGGGGTCTAGCGGGGACAATGAGCAGTTCTTC.

This clone was seen only once. The chain joins TRBV29-1 to TRBJ2-2; maybe TRBD1 (6 bases). Trimming stripped 0 bases from V and 5 bases from J, with 7 bases between. This CDR3 is built from 13 residues. CDR1 and CDR2 from the germline V gene are SQVTM and ANQGSEA. In DNA form, the CDR3 reads TGCAGCGTTGAAGATAGGGGGACCGGGGAGCTGTTTTTT. Protein: CSVEDRGTGELFF.

This chain uses TRBV7-8 with TRBJ2-1; tentative D call: TRBD2 (5 bases). V lost 8 bases to trimming and J lost 6 bases, with 17 bases between them. The CDR3 consists of 14 residues. From germline, CDR1 is SGHVS and CDR2 FQNEAQ. This CDR3 is CASGPTTRGNEQFF. As DNA, the CDR3 is TGTGCCAGCGGCCCGACTACCCGTGGCAATGAGCAGTTCTTC. Based on the CDR3 plus reference TRBV7-8 and TRBJ2-1, the full variable domain is GAGVSQSPRYKVAKRGQDVALRCDPISGHVSLFWYQQALGQGPEFLTYFQNEAQLDKSGLPSDRFFAERPEGSVSTLKIQRTQQEDSAVYLCASGPTTRGNEQFFGPGTRLTVL.

The J gene is TRBJ2-1, the V gene TRBV9; D perhaps matches TRBD2 (5 bases). V was cut by 0 bases and J by 4 bases, with 14 bases left in between. Germline V lookup: CDR1 SGDLS, CDR2 YYNGEE. CDR3 length equals 16 residues. CDR3 in amino acids: CASSVGRLDYYNEQFF. The DNA for the CDR3 is TGTGCCAGCAGCGTAGGACGGCTAGACTATTACAATGAGCAGTTCTTC.

The CDR3, as DNA: TGTGCCACATCGGGAGGTGAGGGAAGCAATCAGCCCCAGCATTTT. Translation gives CATSGGEGSNQPQHF. This sequence joins TRBV10-3 and TRBJ1-5, with no clear D. V lost 10 bases and J lost 1, with 17 bases in between. The CDR3 covers 15 residues. Germline values: CDR1 ENHRY, CDR2 SYGVKD.

The V and J genes are TRBV19 and TRBJ2-2; D unresolved. Germline V gene data show CDR1 as LNHDA and CDR2 as SQIVND (reference sequence). The CDR3 covers 15 residues. Trimming removed 7 bases at V and 0 bases at J, with 12 bases between. Here the CDR3 DNA reads TGTGCCAGTACGCGGCTACCCTCGAACACCGGGGAGCTGTTTTTT. Amino acid sequence: CASTRLPSNTGELFF.

The rearrangement uses TRBV11-3 and TRBJ2-7, with a tentative D call TRBD2 (5 bases). Germline V gene sequence: CDR1 SGHNT, CDR2 YENEEA. Trimming took off 0 bases at V and 6 bases at J, with 15 bases between the two ends. The CDR3 totals 15 residues. CDR3 amino acids: CASSLDGPGRGEQYF. CDR3 DNA sequence: TGTGCCAGCAGCTTAGATGGGCCGGGTCGGGGCGAGCAGTACTTC.

The chain combines TRBV5-1 with TRBJ2-2, with D hard to call. Germline V gene data show CDR1 as SGHRS and CDR2 as YFSETQ. The CDR3 extends over 14 amino acids. Trimming cost V 0 bases and J 6 bases, with 9 bases left between them. The CDR3 DNA follows: TGCGCCAGCAGCTTGGAGCCCCGGGCCGGGGAGCTGTTTTTT. As protein: CASSLEPRAGELFF.

J is TRBJ2-1 and V is TRBV19; perhaps TRBD2 as D (5 bases). V lost 0 bases, J lost 6 bases, and 9 bases lay in between. The germline V gene encodes CDR1 LNHDA and CDR2 SQIVND (reference sequence). CDR3 length: 14 residues. The CDR3 sequence: CASSIDRGGNEQFF. The CDR3 DNA is TGTGCCAGTAGTATAGATCGAGGAGGCAATGAGCAGTTCTTC.

The chain links TRBV27 to TRBJ2-7, with 8 positions matching TRBD2. The germline V gene has CDR1 MNHEY and CDR2 SMNVEV (reference sequence). The CDR3 is 15 residues long. The junction had 10 bases not matched to a gene; V was cut back by 6 bases and J by 3 bases. CDR3 region: CASSPLGLDIYEQYF. CDR3 in DNA: TGTGCCAGCAGCCCCCTGGGACTAGATATCTACGAGCAGTACTTC.

The chain employs TRBV19 and TRBJ2-1; no clear D. The germline CDR1 and CDR2 sequences are LNHDA and SQIVND (reference sequence). Deletions cut 2 bases from V and 2 bases from J, with 4 bases between. CDR3 length: 13 residues. The CDR3 spells CASSIRAYNEQFF. CDR3 nucleotides: TGTGCCAGTAGTATAAGAGCCTACAATGAGCAGTTCTTC.

The rearrangement uses TRBV4-1 and TRBJ2-1; 9 bases are shared with TRBD1. J lost 6 bases, V lost 6 bases, and 12 bases had no gene match. This CDR3 comprises 16 residues. From germline, CDR1 is MGHRA and CDR2 YSYEKL. The CDR3, as DNA: TGCGCCAGCAGTACCCCCCCGGGACAGGGTGTCAATGAGCAGTTCTTC. Protein: CASSTPPGQGVNEQFF.

In this sample, this clone turned up a few times. The V call is TRBV29-1, the J call TRBJ2-1; 12 bases agree with TRBD2. V lost 6 bases and J lost 9; bases outside the gene matches: 6. Germline-derived CDR1 and CDR2 are SQVTM and ANQGSEA. This CDR3 comprises 13 residues. The CDR3 DNA sequence: TGCAGCGTACGACTAGCGGGAGCCACTGAGCAGTTCTTC. It yields the protein CSVRLAGATEQFF.

The chain joins TRBV7-9 to TRBJ1-5; TRBD1 matches 7 bases. The trim removed 5 bases at V and 3 bases at J, leaving 4 bases unmatched. The CDR3 is 14 amino acids. Germline V lookup: CDR1 SEHNR, CDR2 FQNEAQ (reference sequence). This chain's CDR3 is CASSEGAYNQPQHF. Written as DNA, the CDR3 is TGTGCCAGCAGCGAGGGGGCCTACAATCAGCCCCAGCATTTT.

This clone was found once. V gene TRBV28 combines with J gene TRBJ1-5; D call uncertain. CDR1 is MDHEN and CDR2 is SYDVKM in the germline V gene. V was pared by 6 bases and J by 0 bases, with 15 bases between. The CDR3 contains 16 residues. In DNA form, the CDR3 reads TGTGCCAGCAGCAAATGGTACAGTAGTAGCAATCAGCCCCAGCATTTT. It specifies CASSKWYSSSNQPQHF.

The genes are TRBV10-3 and TRBJ1-5, with a weak D call TRBD1 (5 bases). The V gene lost 1 base and the J gene lost 7 bases, with 11 bases spanning the gap. This CDR3 comprises 14 residues. Germline lookup yields CDR1 ENHRY and CDR2 SYGVKD. This CDR3 reads CAISELAGPQPQHF. CDR3 nucleotide sequence: TGTGCCATCAGTGAGTTGGCAGGGCCGCAGCCCCAGCATTTT.

Written as DNA, the CDR3 is TGTGCCAGCAGCGTAAGGGATGGGGGCCTAACAGATACGCAGTATTTT. Its translation: CASSVRDGGLTDTQYF. V gene TRBV9 combines with J gene TRBJ2-3; TRBD1 might be the D (6 bases). There are 16 residues in the CDR3. Germline CDR1 is SGDLS and CDR2 is YYNGEE. Trimming cost V 1 base and J 3 bases, with 15 bases left between them.

About this clone: The final CDR3 position lacks the conserved phenylalanine or tryptophan, pointing to a likely read error. No DNA is shown, since the ends of the CDR3 on it are uncertain; the CDR3 is the one TCRdb lists. The genes are TRBV20-1 and TRBJ2-7; the D call of TRBD2 is as the table states it, not checked on the DNA. Inclusive of both ends, the CDR3 amounts to 9 amino acids. The germline V gene has CDR1 DFQATT and CDR2 SNEGSKA (reference sequence). CDR3 protein: CSARPGVIL.